This T cell receptor beta chain was captured by sequencing in a study of shared clonotypes between healthy human individuals. Germline V lookup: CDR1 ENHRY, CDR2 SYGVKD. This CDR3 comprises 15 residues. The V gene end was trimmed by 9 bases and the J gene end by 3 bases; junction bases not matched to a gene: 9. The repertoire was sequenced with immunoSEQ multiplex PCR; TCRdb's copy has only in-frame clones and lacks some. Of some 2,000,000 clones in the sample, nearly 97% were seen once. The rearrangement joins TRBV10-3 to TRBJ1-5; 9 nucleotides match TRBD1. Material for sequencing was naive CD4+ T cells sorted from blood. Subset described: CD45RA+ positively selected. The sequence was obtained from a man aged 18 to 35 in good health. CDR3 sequence reads: CAIGRQGEVNQPQHF. In DNA, the CDR3 is TGTGCCATTGGGAGACAGGGGGAGGTCAATCAGCCCCAGCATTTT.